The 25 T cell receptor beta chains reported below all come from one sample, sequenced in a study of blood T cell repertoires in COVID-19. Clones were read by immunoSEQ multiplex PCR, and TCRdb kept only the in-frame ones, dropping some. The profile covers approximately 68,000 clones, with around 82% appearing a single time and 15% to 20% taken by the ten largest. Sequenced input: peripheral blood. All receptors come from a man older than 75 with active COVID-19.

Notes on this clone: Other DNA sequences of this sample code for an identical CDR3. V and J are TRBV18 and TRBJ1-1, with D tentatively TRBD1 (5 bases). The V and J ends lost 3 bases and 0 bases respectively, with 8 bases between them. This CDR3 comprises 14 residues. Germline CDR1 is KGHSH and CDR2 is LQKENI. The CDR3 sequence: CASSPQGMNTEAFF. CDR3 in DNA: TGTGCCAGCTCACCCCAGGGCATGAACACTGAAGCTTTCTTT.

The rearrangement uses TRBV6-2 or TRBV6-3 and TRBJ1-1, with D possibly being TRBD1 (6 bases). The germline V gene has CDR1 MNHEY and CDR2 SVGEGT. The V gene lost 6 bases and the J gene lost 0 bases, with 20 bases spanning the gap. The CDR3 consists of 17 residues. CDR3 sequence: CASSRYRTVQMNTEAFF. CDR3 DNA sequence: TGTGCCAGCAGCCGTTACCGGACAGTCCAAATGAACACTGAAGCTTTCTTT.

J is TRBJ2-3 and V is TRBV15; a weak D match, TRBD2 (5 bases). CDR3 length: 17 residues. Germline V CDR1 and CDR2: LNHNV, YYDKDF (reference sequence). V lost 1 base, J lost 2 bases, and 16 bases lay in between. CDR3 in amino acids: CATSRGHRRLITDTQYF. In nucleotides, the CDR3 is TGTGCCACCAGCAGAGGTCATCGGAGGCTTATCACAGATACGCAGTATTTT.

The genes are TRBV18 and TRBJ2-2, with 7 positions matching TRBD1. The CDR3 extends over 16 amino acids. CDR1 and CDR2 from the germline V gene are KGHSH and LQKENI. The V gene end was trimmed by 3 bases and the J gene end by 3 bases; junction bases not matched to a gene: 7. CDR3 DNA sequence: TGTGCCAGCTCACCGACAGGGTATACGGACACCGGGGAGCTGTTTTTT. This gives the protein CASSPTGYTDTGELFF.

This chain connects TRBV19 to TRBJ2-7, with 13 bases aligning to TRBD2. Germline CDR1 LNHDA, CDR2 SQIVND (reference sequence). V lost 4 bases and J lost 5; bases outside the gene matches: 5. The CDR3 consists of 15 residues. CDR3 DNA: TGTGCCAGTAGTAAGGGACTAGCGGGGACCAACGAGCAGTACTTC. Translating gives CASSKGLAGTNEQYF.

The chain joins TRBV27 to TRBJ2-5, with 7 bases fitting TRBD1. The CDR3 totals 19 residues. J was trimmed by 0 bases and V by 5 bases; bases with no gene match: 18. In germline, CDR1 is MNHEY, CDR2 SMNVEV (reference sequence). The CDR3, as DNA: TGTGCCAGCAGTCTAAGGGCTATAGGGGACAGAAGCTACCAAGAGACCCAGTACTTC. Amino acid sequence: CASSLRAIGDRSYQETQYF.

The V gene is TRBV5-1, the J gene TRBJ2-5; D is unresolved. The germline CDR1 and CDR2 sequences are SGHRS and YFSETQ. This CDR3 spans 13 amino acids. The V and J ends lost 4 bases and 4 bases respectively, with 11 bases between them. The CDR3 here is CASSPYLRETQYF. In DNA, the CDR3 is TGCGCCAGCAGCCCCTATTTGAGAGAGACCCAGTACTTC.

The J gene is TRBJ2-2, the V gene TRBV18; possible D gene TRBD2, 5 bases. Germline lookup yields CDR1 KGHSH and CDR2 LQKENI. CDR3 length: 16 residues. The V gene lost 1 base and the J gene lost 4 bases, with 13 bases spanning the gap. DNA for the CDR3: TGTGCCAGCTCACCACAGCGAGGGCGAATCACCGGGGAGCTGTTTTTT. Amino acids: CASSPQRGRITGELFF.

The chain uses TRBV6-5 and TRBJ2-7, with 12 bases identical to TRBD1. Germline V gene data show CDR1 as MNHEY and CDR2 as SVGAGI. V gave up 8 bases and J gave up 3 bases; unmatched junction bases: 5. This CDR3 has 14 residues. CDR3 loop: CASRDRGRLYEQYF. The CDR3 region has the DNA TGTGCCAGCCGGGACAGGGGGCGCCTCTACGAGCAGTACTTC.

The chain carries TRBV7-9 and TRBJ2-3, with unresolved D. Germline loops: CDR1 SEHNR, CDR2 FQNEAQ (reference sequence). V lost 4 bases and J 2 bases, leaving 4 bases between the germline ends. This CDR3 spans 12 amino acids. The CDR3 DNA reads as TGTGCCAGCAGCTCAAACACAGATACGCAGTATTTT. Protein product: CASSSNTDTQYF.

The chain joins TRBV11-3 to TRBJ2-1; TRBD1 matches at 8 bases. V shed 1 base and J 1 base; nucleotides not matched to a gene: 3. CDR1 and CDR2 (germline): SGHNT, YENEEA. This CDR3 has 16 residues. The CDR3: CASSLGGTGSYNEQFF. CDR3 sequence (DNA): TGTGCCAGCAGCTTAGGTGGGACAGGATCCTACAATGAGCAGTTCTTC.

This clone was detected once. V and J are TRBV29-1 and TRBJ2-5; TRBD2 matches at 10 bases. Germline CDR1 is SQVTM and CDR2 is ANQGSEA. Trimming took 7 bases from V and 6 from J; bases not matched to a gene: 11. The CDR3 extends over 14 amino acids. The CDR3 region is CSGGRASGSKTQYF. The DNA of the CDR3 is TGCAGCGGGGGGCGGGCTAGCGGGAGTAAGACCCAGTACTTC.

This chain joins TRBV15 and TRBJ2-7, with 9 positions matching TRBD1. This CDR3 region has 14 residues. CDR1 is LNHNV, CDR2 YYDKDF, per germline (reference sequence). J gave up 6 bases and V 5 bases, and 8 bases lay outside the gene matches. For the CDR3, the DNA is TGTGCCACCAGCTCCCGGACAGGGGTTCCCGAGCAGTACTTC. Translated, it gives CATSSRTGVPEQYF.

The CDR3 bases are TGTGCCAGCAGCTTAACCGGGACTCTCACCGGGGAGCTGTTTTTT. As protein: CASSLTGTLTGELFF. The chain links TRBV5-5 to TRBJ2-2; TRBD2 might be the D (6 bases). The CDR3 covers 15 residues. The V end lost 2 bases, the J end lost 4 bases, and 12 bases lay between the germline ends. Germline values: CDR1 SGHKS, CDR2 YYEKEE (reference sequence).

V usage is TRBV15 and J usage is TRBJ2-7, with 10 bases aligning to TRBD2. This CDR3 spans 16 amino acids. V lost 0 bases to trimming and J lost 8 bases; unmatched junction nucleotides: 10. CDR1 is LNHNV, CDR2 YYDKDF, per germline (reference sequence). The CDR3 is CATSRESGTSAVKQYF. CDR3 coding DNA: TGTGCCACCAGCAGAGAATCCGGGACTAGCGCCGTTAAGCAGTACTTC.

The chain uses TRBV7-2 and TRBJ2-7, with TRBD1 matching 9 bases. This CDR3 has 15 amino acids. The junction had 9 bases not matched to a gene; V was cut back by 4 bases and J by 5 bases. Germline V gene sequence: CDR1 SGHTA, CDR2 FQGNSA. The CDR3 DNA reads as TGTGCCAGCAGCTACACCGGGACAGGGATCAACGAGCAGTACTTC. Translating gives CASSYTGTGINEQYF.

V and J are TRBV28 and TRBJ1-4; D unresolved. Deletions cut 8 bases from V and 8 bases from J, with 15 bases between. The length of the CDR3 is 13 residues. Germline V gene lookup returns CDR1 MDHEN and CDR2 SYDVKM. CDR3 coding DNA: TGTGCCAGCTACAGTTTATCAAGAGAAAAACTGTTTTTT. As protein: CASYSLSREKLFF. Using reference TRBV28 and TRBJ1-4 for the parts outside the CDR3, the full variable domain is DVKVTQSSRYLVKRTGEKVFLECVQDMDHENMFWYRQDPGLGLRLIYFSYDVKMKEKGDIPEGYSVSREKKERFSLILESASTNQTSMYLCASYSLSREKLFFGSGTQLSVL.

The CDR3 nucleotides are TGTGCCACCAGTGATCCCGGGACAGGGGGCGAGACCCAGTACTTC. Translating gives CATSDPGTGGETQYF. The gene calls are TRBV24-1 and TRBJ2-5; 12 nucleotides agree with TRBD1. Losses at the gene ends were 3 bases for V and 5 bases for J; bases not matched to a gene: 3. Germline V gene sequence: CDR1 KGHDR, CDR2 SFDVKD. CDR3 length: 15 amino acids.

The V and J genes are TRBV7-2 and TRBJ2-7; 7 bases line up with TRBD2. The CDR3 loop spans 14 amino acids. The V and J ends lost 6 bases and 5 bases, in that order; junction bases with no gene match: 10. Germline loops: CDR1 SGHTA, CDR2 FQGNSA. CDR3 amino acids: CASSTLRGSHEQYF. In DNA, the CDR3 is TGTGCCAGCAGTACCCTACGCGGGAGCCACGAGCAGTACTTC.

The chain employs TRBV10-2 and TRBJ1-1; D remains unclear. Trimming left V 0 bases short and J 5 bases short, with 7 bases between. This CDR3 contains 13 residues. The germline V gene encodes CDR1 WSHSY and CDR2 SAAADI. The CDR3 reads CASSESAATEAFF. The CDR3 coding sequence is TGCGCCAGCAGTGAGTCAGCCGCTACTGAAGCTTTCTTT.

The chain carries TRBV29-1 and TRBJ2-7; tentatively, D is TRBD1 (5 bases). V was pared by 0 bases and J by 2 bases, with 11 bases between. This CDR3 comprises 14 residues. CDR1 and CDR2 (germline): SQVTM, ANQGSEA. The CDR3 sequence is CSVEDQGGTYEQYF. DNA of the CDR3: TGCAGCGTTGAAGATCAGGGTGGAACCTACGAGCAGTACTTC.

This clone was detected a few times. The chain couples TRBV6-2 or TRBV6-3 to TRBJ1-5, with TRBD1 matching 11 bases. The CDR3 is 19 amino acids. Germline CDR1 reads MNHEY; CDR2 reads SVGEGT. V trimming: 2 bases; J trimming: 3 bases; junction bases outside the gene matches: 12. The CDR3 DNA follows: TGTGCCAGCAGTTACGAATTTCGGGACAGGGGGGCTATCAATCAGCCCCAGCATTTT. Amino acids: CASSYEFRDRGAINQPQHF.

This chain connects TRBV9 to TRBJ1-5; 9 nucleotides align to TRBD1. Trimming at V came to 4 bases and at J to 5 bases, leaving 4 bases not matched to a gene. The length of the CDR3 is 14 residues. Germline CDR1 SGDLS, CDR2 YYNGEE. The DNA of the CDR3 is TGTGCCAGCAGCCCGGGACAGGGCGATCAGCCCCAGCATTTT. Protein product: CASSPGQGDQPQHF.

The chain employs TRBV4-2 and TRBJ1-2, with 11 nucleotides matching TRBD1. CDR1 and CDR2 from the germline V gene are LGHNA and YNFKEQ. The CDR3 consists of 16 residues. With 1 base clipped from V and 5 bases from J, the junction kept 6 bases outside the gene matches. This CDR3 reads CASSQAGTGGSYGYTF. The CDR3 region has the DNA TGTGCCAGCAGCCAAGCTGGGACAGGGGGGAGTTATGGCTACACCTTC.

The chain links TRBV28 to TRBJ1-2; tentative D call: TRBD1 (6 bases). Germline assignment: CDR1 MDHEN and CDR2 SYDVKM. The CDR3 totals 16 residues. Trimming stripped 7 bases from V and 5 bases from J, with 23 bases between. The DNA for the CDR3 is TGTGCCAGCATGAGGGGGAGCGGGGTTCTTGGTTATGGCTACACCTTC. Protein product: CASMRGSGVLGYGYTF.